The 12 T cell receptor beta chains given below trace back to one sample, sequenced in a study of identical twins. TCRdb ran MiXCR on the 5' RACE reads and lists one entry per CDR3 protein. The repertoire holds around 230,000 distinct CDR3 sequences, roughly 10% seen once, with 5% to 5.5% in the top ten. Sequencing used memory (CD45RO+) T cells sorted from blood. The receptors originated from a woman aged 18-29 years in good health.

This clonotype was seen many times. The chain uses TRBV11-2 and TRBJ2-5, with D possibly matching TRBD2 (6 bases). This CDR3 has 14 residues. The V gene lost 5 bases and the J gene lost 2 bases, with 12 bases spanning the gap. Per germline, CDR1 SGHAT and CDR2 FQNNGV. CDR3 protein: CASSVSGPQETQYF. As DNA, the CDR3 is TGTGCCAGCAGCGTGAGCGGGCCACAAGAGACCCAGTACTTC.

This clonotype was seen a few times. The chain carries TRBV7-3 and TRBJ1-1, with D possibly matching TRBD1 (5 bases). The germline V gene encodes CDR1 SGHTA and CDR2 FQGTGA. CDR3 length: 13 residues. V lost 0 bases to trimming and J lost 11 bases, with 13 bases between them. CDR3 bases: TGTGCCAGCAGCTTAACGAGCCAGACAGCGGCTTTCTTT. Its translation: CASSLTSQTAAFF.

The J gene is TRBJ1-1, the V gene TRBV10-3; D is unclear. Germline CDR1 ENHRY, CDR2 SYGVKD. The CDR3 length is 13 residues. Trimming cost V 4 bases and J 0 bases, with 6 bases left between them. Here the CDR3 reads CAISGSMNTEAFF. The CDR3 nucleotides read TGTGCCATCAGTGGCAGCATGAACACTGAAGCTTTCTTT.

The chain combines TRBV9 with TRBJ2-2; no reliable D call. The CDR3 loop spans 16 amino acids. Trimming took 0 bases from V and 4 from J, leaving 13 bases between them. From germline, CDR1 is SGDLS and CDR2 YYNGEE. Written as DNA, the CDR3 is TGTGCCAGCAGCGTAGCTCTCGGAGTCGGCACCGGGGAGCTGTTTTTT. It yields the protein CASSVALGVGTGELFF. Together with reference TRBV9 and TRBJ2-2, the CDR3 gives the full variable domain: DSGVTQTPKHLITATGQRVTLRCSPRSGDLSVYWYQQSLDQGLQFLIQYYNGEERAKGNILERFSAQQFPDLHSELNLSSLELGDSALYFCASSVALGVGTGELFFGEGSRLTVL.

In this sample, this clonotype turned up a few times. CDR3 region: CASSLIAGVSYNEQFF. The CDR3, as DNA: TGTGCCAGCAGCCTAATAGCGGGAGTCTCCTACAATGAGCAGTTCTTC. This chain joins TRBV5-5 and TRBJ2-1; 9 bases match TRBD2. Losses at the gene ends were 4 bases for V and 0 bases for J; bases not matched to a gene: 5. Germline V gene data show CDR1 as SGHKS and CDR2 as YYEKEE (reference sequence). The CDR3 totals 16 residues.

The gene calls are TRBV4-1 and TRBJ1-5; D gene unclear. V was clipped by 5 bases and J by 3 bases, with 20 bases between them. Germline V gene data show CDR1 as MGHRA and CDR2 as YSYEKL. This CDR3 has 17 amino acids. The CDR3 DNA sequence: TGCGCCAGCAGCAAAGGTATGGTGGAGAAGTCCAATCAGCCCCAGCATTTT. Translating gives CASSKGMVEKSNQPQHF.

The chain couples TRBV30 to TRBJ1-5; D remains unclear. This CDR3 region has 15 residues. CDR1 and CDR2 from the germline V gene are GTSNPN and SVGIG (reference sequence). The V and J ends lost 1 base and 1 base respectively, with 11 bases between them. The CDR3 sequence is CAWSAGRVSNQPQHF. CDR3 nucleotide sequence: TGTGCCTGGAGTGCCGGACGGGTAAGCAATCAGCCCCAGCATTTT.

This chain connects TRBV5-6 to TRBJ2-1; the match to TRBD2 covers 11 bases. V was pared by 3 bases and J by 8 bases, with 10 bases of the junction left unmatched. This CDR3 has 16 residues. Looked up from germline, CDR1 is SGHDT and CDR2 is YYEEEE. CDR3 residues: CASSSGLADELHEQFF. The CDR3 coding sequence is TGTGCCAGCAGCTCGGGACTAGCGGACGAACTTCATGAGCAGTTCTTC.

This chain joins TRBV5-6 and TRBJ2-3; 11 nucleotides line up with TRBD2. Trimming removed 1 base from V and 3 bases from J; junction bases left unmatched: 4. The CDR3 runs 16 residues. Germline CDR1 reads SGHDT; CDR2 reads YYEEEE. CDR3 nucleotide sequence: TGTGCCAGCAGCTTGTGGCTAGCGGGGGGTACAGATACGCAGTATTTT. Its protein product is CASSLWLAGGTDTQYF.

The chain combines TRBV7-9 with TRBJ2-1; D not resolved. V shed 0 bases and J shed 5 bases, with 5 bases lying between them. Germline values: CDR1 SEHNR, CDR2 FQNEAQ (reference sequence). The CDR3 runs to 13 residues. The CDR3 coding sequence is TGTGCCAGCAGCTTAGCCCCCCACAATGAGCAGTTCTTC. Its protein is CASSLAPHNEQFF.

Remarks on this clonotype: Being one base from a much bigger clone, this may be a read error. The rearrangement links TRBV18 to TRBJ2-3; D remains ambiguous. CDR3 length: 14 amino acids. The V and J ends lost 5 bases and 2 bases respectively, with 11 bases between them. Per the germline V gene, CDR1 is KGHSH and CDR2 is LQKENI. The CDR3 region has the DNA TGTGCCAGCTCATCGAGGTCCACCACAGATACGCAGTATTTT. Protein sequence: CASSSRSTTDTQYF. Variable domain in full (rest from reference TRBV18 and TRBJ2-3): NAGVMQNPRHLVRRRGQEARLRCSPMKGHSHVYWYRQLPEEGLKFMVYLQKENIIDESGMPKERFSAEFPKEGPSILRIQQVVRGDSAAYFCASSSRSTTDTQYFGPGTRLTVL.

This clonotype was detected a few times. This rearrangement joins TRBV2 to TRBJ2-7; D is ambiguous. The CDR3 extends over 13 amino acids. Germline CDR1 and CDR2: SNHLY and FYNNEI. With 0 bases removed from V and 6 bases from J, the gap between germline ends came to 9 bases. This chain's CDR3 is CASSEAGSREQYF. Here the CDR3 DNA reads TGTGCCAGCAGTGAAGCGGGTAGTCGCGAGCAGTACTTC.